A selection of T cell receptor beta chains follows, all from one sample in a study of T cell changes during pregnancy in multiple sclerosis. Repertoires were generated with immunoSEQ multiplex PCR, while TCRdb's copy carries only in-frame clones and drops some. The sample includes around 100,000 clones, about 93% of them seen just once. The sequencing used peripheral blood, collected in the third trimester of pregnancy. These receptors all come from a female donor with multiple sclerosis, enrolled in a pregnancy study. The CDR3 runs from the conserved cysteine through the conserved F or W. A D gene is named only where the DNA matches it firmly. The size of a clone is reported for some rows only, either as once, few or many, or as a class for expanded clones.

clone size	V gene	D gene	J gene	CDR3 protein	CDR3 DNA
-	TRBV30	-	TRBJ2-3	CAWNSEGAGTDTQYF	TGTGCCTGGAACTCTGAAGGGGCTGGCACAGATACGCAGTATTTT
-	TRBV9	-	TRBJ1-3	CASSPDVGGTQRNTIYF	TGTGCCAGCAGCCCAGATGTGGGAGGGACTCAAAGAAACACCATATATTTT
-	TRBV7-2	TRBD1	TRBJ1-2	CASSLVGGSDYGYTF	TGTGCCAGCAGCTTAGTAGGGGGCTCGGACTATGGCTACACCTTC
-	TRBV28	TRBD2	TRBJ2-7	CASSSGLAGGQYF	TGTGCCAGCAGTTCGGGACTAGCGGGAGGGCAGTACTTC
-	TRBV30	-	TRBJ1-4	CAWKANSRPEKLFF	TGTGCCTGGAAGGCTAACAGCCGGCCGGAAAAACTGTTTTTT
-	TRBV7-9	TRBD1	TRBJ2-2	CASPRDRGFNTGELFF	TGTGCCAGCCCCCGGGACAGGGGGTTTAACACCGGGGAGCTGTTTTTT
-	TRBV7-8	-	TRBJ1-2	CASSLVAGFGYTF	TGTGCCAGCAGCTTAGTGGCGGGTTTCGGCTACACCTTC
once	TRBV19	TRBD1	TRBJ2-3	CASRPGQGFNTQYF	TGTGCCAGTAGGCCGGGACAGGGTTTTAATACGCAGTATTTT
-	TRBV27	TRBD2	TRBJ2-1	CASRRGLAGGPGYNEQFF	TGTGCCAGCAGACGGGGACTAGCGGGAGGGCCTGGGTACAATGAGCAGTTCTTC
-	TRBV2	-	TRBJ1-1	CASGDWGATEAFF	TGTGCCAGCGGGGATTGGGGAGCCACTGAAGCTTTCTTT
-	TRBV6-1	-	TRBJ2-7	CASSLDYYEQYF	TGTGCCAGCAGTTTGGACTATTACGAGCAGTACTTC
-	TRBV9	-	TRBJ2-6	CASSVAPSSSGANVLTF	TGTGCCAGCAGCGTAGCTCCGTCGAGCTCTGGGGCCAACGTCCTGACTTTC
-	TRBV7-2	-	TRBJ2-5	CASSPRETQYF	TGTGCCAGCAGCCCGAGAGAGACCCAGTACTTC
-	TRBV7-9	TRBD2	TRBJ2-7	CASRELADTYEQYF	TGTGCCAGCCGGGAGCTAGCGGACACCTACGAGCAGTACTTC
-	TRBV5-4	TRBD1	TRBJ1-1	CAREGQGAWLNTEAFF	TGTGCCAGGGAAGGACAGGGGGCTTGGTTGAACACTGAAGCTTTCTTT
-	TRBV5-4	-	TRBJ2-3	CASSLPSTDTQYF	TGTGCCAGCAGCCTTCCTAGCACAGATACGCAGTATTTT
-	TRBV19	TRBD1	TRBJ2-5	CASSINRGKTQYF	TGTGCCAGTAGTATAAACAGGGGAAAGACCCAGTACTTC
-	TRBV28	-	TRBJ1-6	CASSPLSSYNSPLHF	TGTGCCAGCTCACCCCTTAGCTCCTATAATTCACCCCTCCACTTT
-	TRBV18	-	TRBJ1-1	CASSPLGQDTEAFF	TGTGCCAGCTCACCCCTTGGACAAGACACTGAAGCTTTCTTT
-	TRBV28	-	TRBJ2-6	CASSSGGVWAGANVLTF	TGTGCCAGCAGTTCCGGGGGAGTCTGGGCTGGGGCCAACGTCCTGACTTTC
-	TRBV27	TRBD2	TRBJ2-3	CASSPGRGGYTQYF	TGTGCCAGCAGTCCCGGACGGGGAGGGTATACGCAGTATTTT
-	TRBV7-8	TRBD1	TRBJ1-2	CASSSRQGYYGYTF	TGTGCCAGCAGCTCTCGACAGGGCTACTATGGCTACACCTTC
-	TRBV18	-	TRBJ1-4	CASSPNQALANEKLFF	TGTGCCAGCTCACCAAACCAGGCCTTGGCTAATGAAAAACTGTTTTTT
-	TRBV6-6	TRBD1	TRBJ1-5	CASSLGRTGSNQPQHF	TGTGCCAGCAGCCTCGGCCGGACAGGATCCAATCAGCCCCAGCATTTT
-	TRBV19	-	TRBJ1-1	CASSRRGDTEAFF	TGTGCCAGTAGTAGGAGGGGTGACACTGAAGCTTTCTTT
-	TRBV7-3	TRBD1	TRBJ2-1	CASSIDRDSYNEQFF	TGTGCCAGCAGCATAGACAGGGACTCCTACAATGAGCAGTTCTTC
-	TRBV6-1	TRBD1	TRBJ2-1	CASSERGQGIGYNEQFF	TGTGCCAGCAGTGAAAGGGGACAGGGAATAGGGTACAATGAGCAGTTCTTC
-	TRBV5-6	-	TRBJ2-1	CASSLGRVEQFF	TGTGCCAGCAGCTTGGGGAGGGTTGAGCAGTTCTTC
once	TRBV19	TRBD1	TRBJ2-2	CASRQGRAGELFF	TGTGCCAGTCGACAGGGCCGGGCCGGGGAGCTGTTTTTT
-	TRBV27	TRBD1	TRBJ1-2	CASSSTGGENGYTF	TGTGCCAGCAGTTCAACAGGGGGCGAGAATGGCTACACCTTC